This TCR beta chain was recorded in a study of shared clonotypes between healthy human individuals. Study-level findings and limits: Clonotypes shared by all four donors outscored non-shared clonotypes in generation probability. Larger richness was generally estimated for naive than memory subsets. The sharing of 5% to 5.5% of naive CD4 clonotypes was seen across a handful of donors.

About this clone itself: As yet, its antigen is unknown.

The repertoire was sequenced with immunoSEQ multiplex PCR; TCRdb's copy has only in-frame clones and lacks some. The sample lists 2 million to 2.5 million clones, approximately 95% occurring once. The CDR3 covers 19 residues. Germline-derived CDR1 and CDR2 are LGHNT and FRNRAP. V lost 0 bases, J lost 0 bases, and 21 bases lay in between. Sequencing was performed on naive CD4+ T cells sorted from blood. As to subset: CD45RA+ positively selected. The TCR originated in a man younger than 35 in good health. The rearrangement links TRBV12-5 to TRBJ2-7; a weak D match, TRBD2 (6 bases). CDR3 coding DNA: TGTGCTAGTGGTTTGGTACTAGCAGCCCGTAATCCCTTCTCCTACGAGCAGTACTTC. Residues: CASGLVLAARNPFSYEQYF.